These 10 T cell receptor beta chains were all obtained from the same sample, sequenced in a study of regulatory T cells in long-lasting Graves disease. Time point specified: newly diagnosed GD, antithyroid drugs for less than 3 months. The authors made the TCR library using RNA they extracted from PBMCs. CDR3-region Arm-PCR and iRepertoire HTBI primers produced the TCR beta libraries. Each CDR3 protein is one row after TCRdb ran MiXCR on the multiplex PCR reads. The repertoire holds about 450,000 distinct CDR3 sequences, with over 15% as singletons. These records were also assigned to another study, of T cells in Graves' hyperthyroidism and ophthalmopathy.

The sample here was peripheral blood mononuclear cells (PBMCs), taken at new diagnosis, from a patient treated with antithyroid drugs. These receptors were taken from a woman aged 25 to 39 with Graves disease.

This clonotype has more than one count but fewer than ten. The V gene is TRBV20-1, the J gene TRBJ2-7, with D uncertain. This CDR3 contains 13 residues. With 6 bases removed from V and 3 bases from J, the gap between germline ends came to 15 bases. Germline CDR1 is DFQATT and CDR2 is SNEGSKA (reference sequence). The DNA for the CDR3 is TGCAGTGCCCCCTTTGACGGAGACTACGAGCAGTACTTC. It translates to CSAPFDGDYEQYF.

This chain links TRBV24-1 with TRBJ2-2; TRBD1 aligns across 7 bases. Germline CDR1 KGHDR, CDR2 SFDVKD. This CDR3 spans 17 amino acids. After removal of 4 bases from V and 3 bases from J, the junction contained 10 bases not matched to a gene. In DNA form, the CDR3 reads TGTGCCACCAGTGAAGGGGGCGGGTTCGTGGACACCGGGGAGCTGTTTTTT. It yields the protein CATSEGGGFVDTGELFF.

This clonotype showed up many times. The chain has TRBV2 and TRBJ1-1, with unresolved D. The CDR3 has 13 amino acids. Germline lookup yields CDR1 SNHLY and CDR2 FYNNEI. Trimming pared 7 bases from V and 5 bases from J, leaving 14 bases between. CDR3 coding DNA: TGTGCCAGCACTGGACCCGTGGGGACTGAAGCTTTCTTT. Residues: CASTGPVGTEAFF.

This clonotype has a count of ten or more. The chain employs TRBV9 and TRBJ2-3; perhaps TRBD2 as D (5 bases). Trimming removed 4 bases at V and 8 bases at J, with 14 bases between. Per germline, CDR1 SGDLS and CDR2 YYNGEE. CDR3 length equals 13 residues. The CDR3 DNA follows: TGTGCCAGCAGCCCAAAACTAGAGGGTACGCAGTATTTT. It translates to CASSPKLEGTQYF.

There are many counts of this clonotype. The chain couples TRBV12-3 or TRBV12-4 to TRBJ1-1; D is unresolved. The CDR3 contains 15 residues. Between the trimmed V and J ends, which lost 3 bases and 2 bases, there was a span of 13 bases. CDR3 DNA sequence: TGTGCCAGCAGTTTTATAGCCTTCTCCAACACTGAAGCTTTCTTT. It yields the protein CASSFIAFSNTEAFF.

Ten or more counts support this clonotype. V is TRBV6-1 and J is TRBJ2-3; TRBD1 aligns across 7 bases. Germline CDR1 MNHNS, CDR2 SASEGT. The CDR3 spans 17 residues. V dropped 2 bases and J dropped 4; count of bases not matched to a gene: 12. CDR3 residues: CASSELEGASLADTQYF. The CDR3 nucleotides read TGTGCCAGCAGTGAATTAGAGGGGGCTTCGTTGGCAGATACGCAGTATTTT.

This clonotype was seen many times. J is TRBJ2-7 and V is TRBV28, with 7 bases that match TRBD1. Per the germline V gene, CDR1 is MDHEN and CDR2 is SYDVKM. This CDR3 is built from 14 residues. V gave up 5 bases and J gave up 3 bases; unmatched junction bases: 7. CDR3 sequence (DNA): TGTGCCAGCAGTGACAGGGTTGATGACTACGAGCAGTACTTC. It translates to CASSDRVDDYEQYF. Based on the CDR3 plus reference TRBV28 and TRBJ2-7, the full variable domain is DVKVTQSSRYLVKRTGEKVFLECVQDMDHENMFWYRQDPGLGLRLIYFSYDVKMKEKGDIPEGYSVSREKKERFSLILESASTNQTSMYLCASSDRVDDYEQYFGPGTRLTVT.

This clonotype was observed a handful of times. This chain joins TRBV3-1 and TRBJ1-5; D not resolved. Germline lookup yields CDR1 LGHDT and CDR2 YNNKEL (reference sequence). The V end lost 0 bases, the J end lost 2 bases, and 17 bases lay between the germline ends. The CDR3 sequence is 18 residues long. CDR3 nucleotide sequence: TGTGCCAGCAGCCAAGATCGAATAGGAGGGTTGGGCAATCAGCCCCAGCATTTT. Translated, it gives CASSQDRIGGLGNQPQHF.

There are many counts of this clonotype. This chain joins TRBV12-3 or TRBV12-4 and TRBJ2-7; TRBD2 aligns across 11 bases. The J segment lost 0 bases and the V segment lost 3 bases, leaving 4 bases of the junction unmatched. The CDR3 is made up of 16 amino acids. CDR3 DNA sequence: TGTGCCAGCAGTTTTGGACTAGCGGGTCCCTCCTACGAGCAGTACTTC. It specifies CASSFGLAGPSYEQYF.

This clonotype has ten or more counts. The CDR3 is CASSQAGGGEKLFF. The CDR3 DNA reads TGTGCCAGCAGCCAAGCTGGAGGTGGAGAAAAACTGTTTTTT. The rearrangement links TRBV3-1 to TRBJ1-4; D remains unclear. Looked up from germline, CDR1 is LGHDT and CDR2 is YNNKEL (reference sequence). V was pared by 1 base and J by 8 bases, with 11 bases between. The CDR3 extends over 14 amino acids.